Listed below are T cell receptor beta chains from one sample, sequenced in a study of cytomegalovirus exposure and HLA in healthy donors. Sequencing was performed with immunoSEQ multiplex PCR; in TCRdb, only in-frame clones are kept and a portion is missing. The table has about 150,000 clones, approximately 83% seen once. The sequencing sample was made of PBMCs. The receptors shown here come from a man aged 35 to 55 in good health and CMV-seronegative. The CDR3 runs from the conserved cysteine through the conserved F or W. Each record gives: CDR3 protein, CDR3 DNA, clone size, CDR3 length, J gene, D gene, V gene. D genes are given only for firm matches. Part of the rows lack a size; the others show once, few, many or a class for expanded clones.

CASTLGRTQGNNEQFF	TGTGCCAGCACCCTAGGAAGGACCCAGGGCAACAATGAGCAGTTCTTC	.	16	TRBJ2-1	.	TRBV5-6
CASGLQGAMTEAFF	TGTGCCAGCGGCTTACAGGGGGCAATGACTGAAGCTTTCTTT	.	14	TRBJ1-1	TRBD1	TRBV6-5
CASSLGLLAGNLEAFF	TGTGCCAGCAGCTTGGGCTTATTGGCAGGGAACCTTGAAGCTTTCTTT	few	16	TRBJ1-1	.	TRBV5-4
CASSQVQGTNEKLFF	TGCGCCAGCAGCCAAGTACAGGGTACTAATGAAAAACTGTTTTTT	.	15	TRBJ1-4	.	TRBV4-3
CASSQARDGYTF	TGTGCCAGCAGCCAAGCTCGTGATGGCTACACCTTC	once	12	TRBJ1-2	.	TRBV4-2
CAISGPGGASGNTIYF	TGTGCCATCAGTGGGCCAGGGGGAGCCTCTGGAAACACCATATATTTT	.	16	TRBJ1-3	TRBD1	TRBV10-3
CASSSGPGGYYEQYF	TGCGCCAGCAGCTCAGGACCAGGGGGTTACTACGAGCAGTACTTC	.	15	TRBJ2-7	TRBD1	TRBV5-1
CASSLAGAVTDTQYF	TGCGCCAGCAGTCTAGCGGGGGCCGTCACAGATACGCAGTATTTT	few	15	TRBJ2-3	TRBD2	TRBV4-1
CASSPGQDYNEQFF	TGTGCCAGCTCACCCGGACAGGACTACAATGAGCAGTTCTTC	few	14	TRBJ2-1	TRBD1	TRBV18
CASERQGSYEQYF	TGTGCCAGCGAGCGACAGGGTTCCTACGAGCAGTACTTC	.	13	TRBJ2-7	TRBD1	TRBV2
CASSQAAGSNQPQHF	TGCGCCAGCAGCCAAGCTGCCGGGAGCAATCAGCCCCAGCATTTT	.	15	TRBJ1-5	.	TRBV4-1
CASSSLLTSGQETQYF	TGTGCCAGCAGCTCCCTCTTGACTAGCGGGCAAGAGACCCAGTACTTC	.	16	TRBJ2-5	TRBD2	TRBV7-6
CASSFRHRNQPQHF	TGTGCCAGCAGCTTTAGACATCGCAATCAGCCCCAGCATTTT	.	14	TRBJ1-5	.	TRBV7-9
CASSLSGTTYEQYF	TGTGCCAGCAGCTTATCAGGGACAACCTACGAGCAGTACTTC	few	14	TRBJ2-7	.	TRBV7-9
CASSYGQSYEQYF	TGTGCCAGCAGTTACGGACAATCCTACGAGCAGTACTTC	.	13	TRBJ2-7	.	TRBV6-5
CASSAGFYNEQFF	TGTGCCAGCAGTGCGGGGTTTTACAATGAGCAGTTCTTC	.	13	TRBJ2-1	.	TRBV2
CSVDQTSGRARSSYNEQFF	TGCAGCGTCGACCAGACTAGCGGGAGGGCGCGTAGCTCCTACAATGAGCAGTTCTTC	.	19	TRBJ2-1	TRBD2	TRBV29-1
CASSAGTTAQYF	TGTGCCAGCAGCGCAGGGACTACCGCGCAGTATTTT	.	12	TRBJ2-3	TRBD2	TRBV7-9